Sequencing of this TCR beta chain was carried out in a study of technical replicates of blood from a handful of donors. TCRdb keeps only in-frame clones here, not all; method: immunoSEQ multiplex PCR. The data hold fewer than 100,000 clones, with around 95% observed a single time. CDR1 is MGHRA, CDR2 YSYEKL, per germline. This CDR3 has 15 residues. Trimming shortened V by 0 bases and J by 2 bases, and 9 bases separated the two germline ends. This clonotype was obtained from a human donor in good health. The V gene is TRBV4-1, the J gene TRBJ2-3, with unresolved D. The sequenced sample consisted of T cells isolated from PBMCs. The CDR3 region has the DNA TGCGCCAGCAGCCAAGAGCCCACCTACACAGATACGCAGTATTTT. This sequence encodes CASSQEPTYTDTQYF.